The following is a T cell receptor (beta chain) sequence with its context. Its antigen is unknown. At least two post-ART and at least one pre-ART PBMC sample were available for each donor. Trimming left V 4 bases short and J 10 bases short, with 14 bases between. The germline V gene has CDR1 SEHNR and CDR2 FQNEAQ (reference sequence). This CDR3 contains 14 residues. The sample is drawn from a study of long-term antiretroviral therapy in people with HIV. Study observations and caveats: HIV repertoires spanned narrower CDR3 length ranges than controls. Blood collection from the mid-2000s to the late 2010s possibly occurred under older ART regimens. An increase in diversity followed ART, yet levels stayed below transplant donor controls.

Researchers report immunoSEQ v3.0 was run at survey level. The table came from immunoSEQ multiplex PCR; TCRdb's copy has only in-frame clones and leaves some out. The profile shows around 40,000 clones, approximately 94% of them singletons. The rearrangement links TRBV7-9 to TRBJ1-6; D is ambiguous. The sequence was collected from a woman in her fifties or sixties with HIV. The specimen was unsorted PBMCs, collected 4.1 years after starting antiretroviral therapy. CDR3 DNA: TGTGCCAGCAGCTCGTTACCCCCCGGGTCACCCCTCCACTTT. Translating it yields CASSSLPPGSPLHF.